Listed here are 28 T cell receptor beta chains from one sample, sequenced in a study of blood T cell repertoires in COVID-19. Clones were read by immunoSEQ multiplex PCR, and TCRdb kept only the in-frame ones, dropping some. Of about 440,000 clones listed, less than 95% are singletons. The sequencing input was PBMCs or T cells enriched from blood (not recorded which). These receptors all stem from a man aged 18-30 years who had recovered from COVID-19.

The V gene is TRBV2, the J gene TRBJ2-1, with D tentatively TRBD1 (6 bases). The germline V and J ends were trimmed by 7 bases and 9 bases, with 25 bases remaining between them. The CDR3 has 16 residues. In germline, CDR1 is SNHLY, CDR2 FYNNEI. This CDR3 is CASNRDSGASSGEQFF. CDR3 coding DNA: TGTGCCAGCAATAGAGATTCAGGGGCTAGCTCCGGTGAGCAGTTCTTC. Full variable domain (remainder filled in from reference TRBV2 and TRBJ2-1): EPEVTQTPSHQVTQMGQEVILRCVPISNHLYFYWYRQILGQKVEFLVSFYNNEISEKSEIFDDQFSVERPDGSNFTLKIRSTKLEDSAMYFCASNRDSGASSGEQFFGPGTRLTVL.

This chain joins TRBV5-1 and TRBJ2-5; 9 bases are shared with TRBD2. The CDR3 has 16 residues. J lost 4 bases, V lost 4 bases, and 11 bases had no gene match. Germline assignment: CDR1 SGHRS and CDR2 YFSETQ. CDR3 nucleotide sequence: TGCGCCAGCAGCCAAACCGGGACTAGCTCGGCAGAGACCCAGTACTTC. Encoded protein: CASSQTGTSSAETQYF.

A word on this clone: Other DNA sequences from this sample encode an identical CDR3 as well. The J gene is TRBJ1-6, the V gene TRBV12-3 or TRBV12-4; D is uncertain. The V end lost 2 bases, the J end lost 9 bases, and 8 bases lay between the germline ends. The CDR3 consists of 13 residues. The CDR3 region has the DNA TGTGCCAGCAGTTTAAGTGGCGGTTCACCCCTCCACTTT. The encoded protein is CASSLSGGSPLHF.

The genes are TRBV2 and TRBJ1-5; TRBD1 might be the D (6 bases). Trimming removed 6 bases from V and 7 bases from J, with 13 bases in between. The CDR3 length is 13 residues. Germline-derived CDR1 and CDR2 are SNHLY and FYNNEI. The CDR3 protein is CASRQGSGQPQHF. Written as DNA, the CDR3 is TGTGCCAGCAGACAGGGAAGTGGGCAGCCCCAGCATTTT.

The CDR3 sequence: CASSPPRTETRNTIYF. The CDR3, as DNA: TGCGCCAGCAGCCCCCCCCGGACAGAGACGAGAAACACCATATATTTT. This chain connects TRBV4-1 to TRBJ1-3, with a weak D call TRBD1 (6 bases). Germline loops: CDR1 MGHRA, CDR2 YSYEKL. CDR3 length equals 16 residues. With 4 bases removed from V and 5 bases from J, the gap between germline ends came to 18 bases.

The chain combines TRBV27 with TRBJ1-5; TRBD1 matches at 7 bases. Germline CDR1 is MNHEY and CDR2 is SMNVEV (reference sequence). This CDR3 comprises 12 residues. The junction had 1 base not matched to a gene; V was cut back by 5 bases and J by 6 bases. The CDR3 spells CASSAGGQPQHF. In nucleotides, the CDR3 is TGTGCCAGCAGTGCAGGGGGTCAGCCCCAGCATTTT.

This clone was seen more than once but under ten times. This rearrangement joins TRBV6-1 to TRBJ1-2; 7 nucleotides agree with TRBD1. The CDR3 covers 14 residues. Unmatched junction bases numbered 2, after V lost 0 bases and J lost 4 bases. Per germline, CDR1 MNHNS and CDR2 SASEGT. For the CDR3, the DNA is TGTGCCAGCAGTGAAGCGGAGGGGGCCTATGGCTACACCTTC. It is translated as CASSEAEGAYGYTF.

V and J are TRBV29-1 and TRBJ1-1, with TRBD1 as a possible D gene (6 bases). With 1 base removed from V and 0 bases from J, the gap between germline ends came to 18 bases. CDR1 is SQVTM and CDR2 is ANQGSEA in the germline V gene. There are 17 residues in the CDR3. This chain's CDR3 is CSVEGLPGHNMNTEAFF. CDR3 DNA sequence: TGCAGCGTTGAAGGTCTCCCGGGACATAACATGAACACTGAAGCTTTCTTT.

J is TRBJ1-2 and V is TRBV27, with D maybe TRBD1 (5 bases). The V and J ends lost 6 bases and 2 bases respectively, with 13 bases between them. The CDR3 is 14 residues long. Germline CDR1 MNHEY, CDR2 SMNVEV (reference sequence). CDR3 nucleotides: TGTGCCAGCAGGGATCGACAGAAAAACTATGGCTACACCTTC. This encodes CASRDRQKNYGYTF.

The gene calls are TRBV3-1 (or the pseudogene TRBV3-2) and TRBJ1-2; D might be TRBD1 (6 bases). This CDR3 is built from 14 residues. Germline CDR1 is LGHDT and CDR2 is YNNKEL (reference sequence). V was pared by 7 bases and J by 6 bases, with 18 bases between. CDR3 in amino acids: CASKQGQGPHGYTF. The CDR3 DNA is TGTGCCAGCAAACAGGGCCAGGGGCCTCATGGCTACACCTTC.

The gene calls are TRBV7-6 and TRBJ2-5, with D perhaps TRBD2 (6 bases). The V gene's germline CDR1 is SGHVS and CDR2 FNYEAQ. V lost 4 bases and J 2 bases, leaving 11 bases between the germline ends. The CDR3 covers 14 residues. CDR3 in DNA: TGTGCCAGCAGCTCCACCGGGGGACAAGAGACCCAGTACTTC. This codes for CASSSTGGQETQYF.

V usage is TRBV2 and J usage is TRBJ1-3; no clear D. The germline CDR1 and CDR2 sequences are SNHLY and FYNNEI. CDR3 length equals 16 residues. With 3 bases removed from V and 4 bases from J, the gap between germline ends came to 16 bases. CDR3 amino acids: CASSESGRNFGNTIYF. CDR3 bases: TGTGCCAGCAGTGAGTCGGGGAGGAATTTCGGAAACACCATATATTTT.

CDR3 sequence reads: CASSSTPVLAAAAQYF. The CDR3 DNA reads as TGTGCCAGCAGCTCGACACCGGTTTTGGCCGCAGCGGCCCAGTACTTC. This sequence joins TRBV7-9 and TRBJ2-5; TRBD2 might be the D (5 bases). Germline values: CDR1 SEHNR, CDR2 FQNEAQ (reference sequence). The CDR3 spans 16 residues. Trimming removed 4 bases from V and 9 bases from J, with 24 bases in between.

This clone was seen just once. J is TRBJ2-7 and V is TRBV18; TRBD2 might be the D (5 bases). The germline V gene has CDR1 KGHSH and CDR2 LQKENI. The V end lost 4 bases, the J end lost 5 bases, and 9 bases lay between the germline ends. CDR3 length: 12 residues. CDR3 DNA: TGTGCCAGCTCACAAACTAGAGACGAGCAGTACTTC. It codes for CASSQTRDEQYF.

The chain joins TRBV2 to TRBJ1-2, with TRBD1 as a possible D gene (6 bases). Germline V CDR1 and CDR2: SNHLY, FYNNEI. The CDR3 is 13 residues long. Trimming stripped 6 bases from V and 7 bases from J, with 15 bases between. The CDR3 sequence is CASSETTRGGYTF. The CDR3 DNA follows: TGTGCCAGCAGCGAGACAACCAGGGGTGGCTACACCTTC.

The rearrangement uses TRBV6-5 and TRBJ2-7, with D possibly being TRBD1 (5 bases). Trimming took 0 bases from V and 3 from J, leaving 12 bases between them. The germline gives CDR1 MNHEY, CDR2 SVGAGI. CDR3 size: 15 residues. CDR3 residues: CASSYSFRGGYEQYF. CDR3 bases: TGTGCCAGCAGTTACTCGTTTAGGGGTGGCTACGAGCAGTACTTC.

This clone has just one count. V and J are TRBV12-3 or TRBV12-4 and TRBJ2-5, with TRBD1 matching 8 bases. The J segment lost 5 bases and the V segment lost 5 bases, leaving 1 base of the junction unmatched. The CDR3 sequence is 12 residues long. The CDR3 here is CASSRTGETQYF. CDR3 DNA sequence: TGTGCCAGCAGTCGGACAGGGGAGACCCAGTACTTC.

The rearrangement links TRBV28 to TRBJ1-3; 8 nucleotides align to TRBD1. CDR1 and CDR2 (germline): MDHEN, SYDVKM. Trimming took 7 bases from V and 4 from J; bases not matched to a gene: 3. This CDR3 has 13 residues. CDR3 loop: CASTRTGGNTIYF. The CDR3 coding sequence is TGTGCCAGCACTCGGACAGGGGGAAACACCATATATTTT.

The chain is built from TRBV9 and TRBJ1-5, with D maybe TRBD1 (5 bases). With 4 bases removed from V and 4 bases from J, the gap between germline ends came to 12 bases. This CDR3 has 14 amino acids. Germline V gives CDR1 SGDLS, CDR2 YYNGEE. For the CDR3, the DNA is TGTGCCAGCAGCCCGGGGGGGGTGAATCAGCCCCAGCATTTT. Encoded protein: CASSPGGVNQPQHF.

The chain joins TRBV5-6 to TRBJ1-2; no clear D gene. V was trimmed by 2 bases and J by 5 bases, leaving 16 bases between them. The germline V gene has CDR1 SGHDT and CDR2 YYEEEE. This CDR3 spans 15 amino acids. The CDR3 DNA is TGTGCCAGCAGCTTATCTGATACCCGAGGGTATGGCTACACCTTC. Translated: CASSLSDTRGYGYTF.

This chain joins TRBV4-1 and TRBJ1-5, with a weak D call TRBD1 (5 bases). The CDR3 length is 13 residues. V was trimmed by 3 bases and J by 9 bases, leaving 12 bases between them. CDR1 MGHRA and CDR2 YSYEKL come from the germline V gene. The CDR3 nucleotides are TGCGCCAGCAGCCAGATGACAGCCTGGCCCCAGCATTTT. Amino acid sequence: CASSQMTAWPQHF.

V is TRBV27 and J is TRBJ1-6; TRBD1 might be the D (6 bases). The CDR3 consists of 15 residues. Trimming stripped 6 bases from V and 8 bases from J, with 17 bases between. Germline CDR1 MNHEY, CDR2 SMNVEV (reference sequence). For the CDR3, the DNA is TGTGCCAGCAGAGGTACAGGGATCGTCGATTCACCCCTCCACTTT. It translates to CASRGTGIVDSPLHF.

The chain is built from TRBV27 and TRBJ2-6; D not resolved. This CDR3 is built from 14 residues. V was shortened by 5 bases and J by 0 bases, with 5 bases between the two germline ends. In germline, CDR1 is MNHEY, CDR2 SMNVEV (reference sequence). This chain's CDR3 is CASSPFSGANVLTF. The CDR3 DNA reads TGTGCCAGCAGTCCTTTCTCTGGGGCCAACGTCCTGACTTTC.

The V gene is TRBV7-9, the J gene TRBJ1-3; possible D gene TRBD1, 5 bases. The CDR3 spans 13 residues. CDR1 SEHNR and CDR2 FQNEAQ come from the germline V gene (reference sequence). V lost 11 bases and J lost 0, with 11 bases in between. The CDR3 nucleotides read TGTGCCGTGGGGGGGAGCTCTGGAAACACCATATATTTT. This sequence encodes CAVGGSSGNTIYF.

The CDR3 DNA reads TGTGCCAGCAGCTCGTCGGCAGGACACCTTAACACCGGGGAGCTGTTTTTT. Residues: CASSSSAGHLNTGELFF. V usage is TRBV7-2 and J usage is TRBJ2-2; a possible D gene is TRBD1 (5 bases). Germline lookup yields CDR1 SGHTA and CDR2 FQGNSA. Trimming stripped 4 bases from V and 2 bases from J, with 17 bases between. The CDR3 is made up of 17 amino acids.

V usage is TRBV5-6 and J usage is TRBJ1-5; unclear D gene. Looked up from germline, CDR1 is SGHDT and CDR2 is YYEEEE. V lost 4 bases and J lost 9, with 14 bases in between. The CDR3 is 13 amino acids. CDR3 nucleotides: TGTGCCAGCAGCCTAGGTCCCGCTGGGCCCCAGCATTTT. Its protein is CASSLGPAGPQHF.

The rearrangement links TRBV6-5 to TRBJ1-3, with D perhaps TRBD1 (6 bases). Trimming stripped 11 bases from V and 0 bases from J, with 14 bases between. Germline V lookup: CDR1 MNHEY, CDR2 SVGAGI. This CDR3 has 14 residues. This chain's CDR3 is CAVYGQLSGNTIYF. As DNA, the CDR3 is TGTGCCGTGTATGGACAGCTCTCTGGAAACACCATATATTTT.

V is TRBV27 and J is TRBJ1-2, with a weak D call TRBD1 (6 bases). Germline V gene sequence: CDR1 MNHEY, CDR2 SMNVEV (reference sequence). The CDR3 is 15 amino acids. Trimming left V 2 bases short and J 4 bases short, with 14 bases between. The CDR3 sequence is CASSLNPQTGYGYTF. As DNA, the CDR3 is TGTGCCAGCAGTTTAAACCCCCAGACAGGCTATGGCTACACCTTC.